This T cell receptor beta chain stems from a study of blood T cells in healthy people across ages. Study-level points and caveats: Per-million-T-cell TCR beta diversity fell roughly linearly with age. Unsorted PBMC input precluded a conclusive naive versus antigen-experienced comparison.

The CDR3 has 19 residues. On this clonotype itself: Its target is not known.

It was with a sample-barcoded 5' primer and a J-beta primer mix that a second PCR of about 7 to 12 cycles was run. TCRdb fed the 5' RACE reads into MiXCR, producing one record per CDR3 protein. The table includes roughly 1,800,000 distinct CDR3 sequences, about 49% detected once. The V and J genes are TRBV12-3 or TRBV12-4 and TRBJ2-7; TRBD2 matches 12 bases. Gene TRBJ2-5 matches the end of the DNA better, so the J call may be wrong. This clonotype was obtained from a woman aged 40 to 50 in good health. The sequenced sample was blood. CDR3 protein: CASSLGRLAGDQYQETQYF. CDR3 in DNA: TGTGCCAGCAGTTTAGGAAGACTAGCGGGGGATCAGTACCAAGAGACCCAGTACTTC.